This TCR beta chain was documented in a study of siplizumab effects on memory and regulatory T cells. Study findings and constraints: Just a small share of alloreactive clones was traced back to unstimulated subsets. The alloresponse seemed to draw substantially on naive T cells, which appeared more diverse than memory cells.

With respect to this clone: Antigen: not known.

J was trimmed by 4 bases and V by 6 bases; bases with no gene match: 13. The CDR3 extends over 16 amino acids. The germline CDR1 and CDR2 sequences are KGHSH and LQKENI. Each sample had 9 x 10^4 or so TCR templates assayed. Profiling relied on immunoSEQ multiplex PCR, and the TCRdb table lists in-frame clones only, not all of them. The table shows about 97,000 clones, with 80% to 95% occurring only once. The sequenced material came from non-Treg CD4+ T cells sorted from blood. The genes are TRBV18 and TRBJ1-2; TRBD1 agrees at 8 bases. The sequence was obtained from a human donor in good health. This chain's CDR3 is CASSPGQEPLVYGYTF. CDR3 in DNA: TGTGCCAGCTCGCCGGGACAGGAACCCCTAGTCTATGGCTACACCTTC.